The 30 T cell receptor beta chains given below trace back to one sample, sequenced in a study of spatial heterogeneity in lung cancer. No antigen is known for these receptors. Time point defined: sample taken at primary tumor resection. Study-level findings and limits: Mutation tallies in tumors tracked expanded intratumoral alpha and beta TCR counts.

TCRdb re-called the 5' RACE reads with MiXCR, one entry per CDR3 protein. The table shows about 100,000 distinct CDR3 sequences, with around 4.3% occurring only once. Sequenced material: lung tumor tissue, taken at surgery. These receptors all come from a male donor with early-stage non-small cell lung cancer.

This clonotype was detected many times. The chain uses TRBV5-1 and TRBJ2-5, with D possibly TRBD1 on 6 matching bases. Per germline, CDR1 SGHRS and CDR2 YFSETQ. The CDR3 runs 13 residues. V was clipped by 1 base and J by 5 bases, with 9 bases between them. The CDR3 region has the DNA TGCGCCAGCAGCTTGACAGGGCTGGAGACCCAGTACTTC. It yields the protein CASSLTGLETQYF.

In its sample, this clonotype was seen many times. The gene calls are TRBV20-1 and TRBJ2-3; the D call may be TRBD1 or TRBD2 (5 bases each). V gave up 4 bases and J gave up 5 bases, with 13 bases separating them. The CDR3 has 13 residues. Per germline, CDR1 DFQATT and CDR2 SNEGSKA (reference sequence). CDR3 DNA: TGCAGTGCTATAAGGGGAGAGGTAGATACGCAGTATTTT. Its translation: CSAIRGEVDTQYF.

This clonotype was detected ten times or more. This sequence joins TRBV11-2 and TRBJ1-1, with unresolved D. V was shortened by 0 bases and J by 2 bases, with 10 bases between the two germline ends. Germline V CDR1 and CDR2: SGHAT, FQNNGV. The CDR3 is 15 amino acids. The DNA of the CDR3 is TGTGCCAGCAGCTTAGATTGGTACAGCAACACTGAAGCTTTCTTT. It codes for CASSLDWYSNTEAFF.

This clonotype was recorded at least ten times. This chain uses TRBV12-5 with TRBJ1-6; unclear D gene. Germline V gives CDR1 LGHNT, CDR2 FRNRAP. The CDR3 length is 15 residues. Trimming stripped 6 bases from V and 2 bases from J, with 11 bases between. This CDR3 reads CASGEADPYNSPLHF. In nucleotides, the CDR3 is TGTGCTAGTGGAGAGGCAGACCCCTATAATTCACCCCTCCACTTT.

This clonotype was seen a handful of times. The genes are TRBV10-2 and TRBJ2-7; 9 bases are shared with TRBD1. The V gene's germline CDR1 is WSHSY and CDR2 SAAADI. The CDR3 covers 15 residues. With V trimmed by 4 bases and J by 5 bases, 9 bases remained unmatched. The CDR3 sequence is CASSAIGTGFHEQYF. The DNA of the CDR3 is TGCGCCAGCAGTGCCATCGGGACAGGGTTCCACGAGCAGTACTTC.

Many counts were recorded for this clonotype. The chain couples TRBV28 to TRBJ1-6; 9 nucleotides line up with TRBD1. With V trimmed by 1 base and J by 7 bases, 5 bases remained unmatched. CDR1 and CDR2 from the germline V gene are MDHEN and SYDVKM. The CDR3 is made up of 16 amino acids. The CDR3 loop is CASSLYRGLRNSPLHF. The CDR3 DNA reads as TGTGCCAGCAGTTTATACAGGGGGCTTAGAAATTCACCCCTCCACTTT.

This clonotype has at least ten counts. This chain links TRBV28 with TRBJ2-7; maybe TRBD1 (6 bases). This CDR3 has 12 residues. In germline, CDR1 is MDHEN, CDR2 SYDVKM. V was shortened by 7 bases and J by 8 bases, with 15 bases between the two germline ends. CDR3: CASTPGDLQQYF. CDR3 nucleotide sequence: TGTGCCAGCACCCCAGGGGATTTGCAGCAGTACTTC.

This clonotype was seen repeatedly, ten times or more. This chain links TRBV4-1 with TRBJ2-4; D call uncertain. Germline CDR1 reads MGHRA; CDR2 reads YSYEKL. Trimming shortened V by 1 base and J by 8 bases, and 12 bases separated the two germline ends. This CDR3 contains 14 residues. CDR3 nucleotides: TGCGCCAGCAGCCAAGCGGAAGTCGGAGACATTCAGTACTTC. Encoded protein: CASSQAEVGDIQYF.

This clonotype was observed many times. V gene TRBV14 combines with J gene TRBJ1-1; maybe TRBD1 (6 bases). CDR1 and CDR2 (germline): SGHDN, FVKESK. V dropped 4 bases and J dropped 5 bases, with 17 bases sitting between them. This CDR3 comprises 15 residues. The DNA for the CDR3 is TGTGCCAGCAGCCCTTGGGCAGGGGTCGGGACTGAAGCTTTCTTT. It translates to CASSPWAGVGTEAFF.

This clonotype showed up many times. CDR3 nucleotide sequence: TGTGCCAGCAGTGGAAGAGACAGCTATCAGCCCCAGCATTTT. Its translation: CASSGRDSYQPQHF. The V and J genes are TRBV25-1 and TRBJ1-5; D possibly corresponds to TRBD1 (5 bases). Germline assignment: CDR1 MGHDK and CDR2 SYGVNS. The CDR3 is 14 amino acids. Trimming removed 4 bases at V and 5 bases at J, with 12 bases between.

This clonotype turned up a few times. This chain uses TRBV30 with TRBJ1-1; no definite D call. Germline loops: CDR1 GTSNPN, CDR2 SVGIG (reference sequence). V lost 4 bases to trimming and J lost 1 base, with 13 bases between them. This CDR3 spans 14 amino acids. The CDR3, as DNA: TGTGCCTGGAATAAGGGAACAACGAACACTGAAGCTTTCTTT. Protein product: CAWNKGTTNTEAFF.

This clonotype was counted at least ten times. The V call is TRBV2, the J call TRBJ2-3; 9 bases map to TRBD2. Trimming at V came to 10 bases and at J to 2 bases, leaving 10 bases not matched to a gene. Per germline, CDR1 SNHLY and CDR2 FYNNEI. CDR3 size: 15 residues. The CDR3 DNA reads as TGTGCCACCTCTAGCGGGGCCCATCTCACAGATACGCAGTATTTT. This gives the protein CATSSGAHLTDTQYF.

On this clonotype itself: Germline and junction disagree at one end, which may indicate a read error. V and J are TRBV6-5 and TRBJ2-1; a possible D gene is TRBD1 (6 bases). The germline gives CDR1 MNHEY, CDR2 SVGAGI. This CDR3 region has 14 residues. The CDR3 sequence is CTSSYMDSYNEQFF. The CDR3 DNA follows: TGTACCAGCAGTTACATGGACAGCTACAATGAGCAGTTCTTC.

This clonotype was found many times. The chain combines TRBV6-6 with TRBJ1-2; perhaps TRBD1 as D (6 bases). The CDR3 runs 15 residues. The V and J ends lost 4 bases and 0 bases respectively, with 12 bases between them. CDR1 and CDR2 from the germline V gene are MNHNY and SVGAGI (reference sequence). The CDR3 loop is CASSLGDKTNYGYTF. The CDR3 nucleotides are TGTGCCAGCAGTTTGGGGGACAAAACTAACTATGGCTACACCTTC.

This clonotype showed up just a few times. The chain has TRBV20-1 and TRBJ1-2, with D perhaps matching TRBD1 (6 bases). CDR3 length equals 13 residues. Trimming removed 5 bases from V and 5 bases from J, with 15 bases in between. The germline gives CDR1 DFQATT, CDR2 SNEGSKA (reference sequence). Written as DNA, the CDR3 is TGCAGTGCTCGGGACATCTCAGGGTATGGCTACACCTTC. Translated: CSARDISGYGYTF.

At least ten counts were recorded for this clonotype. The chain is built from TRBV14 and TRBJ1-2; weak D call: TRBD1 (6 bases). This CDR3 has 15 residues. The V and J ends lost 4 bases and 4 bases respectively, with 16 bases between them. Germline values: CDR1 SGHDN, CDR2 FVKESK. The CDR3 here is CASSPYRGAAYGYTF. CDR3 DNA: TGTGCCAGCAGCCCTTATCGGGGGGCGGCCTATGGCTACACCTTC.

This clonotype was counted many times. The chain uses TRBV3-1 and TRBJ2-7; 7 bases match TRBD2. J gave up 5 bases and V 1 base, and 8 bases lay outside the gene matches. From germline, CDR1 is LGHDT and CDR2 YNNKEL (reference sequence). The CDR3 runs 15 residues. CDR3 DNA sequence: TGTGCCAGCAGCCAAGTTGGGAGCGGGATGGACGAGCAGTACTTC. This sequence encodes CASSQVGSGMDEQYF.

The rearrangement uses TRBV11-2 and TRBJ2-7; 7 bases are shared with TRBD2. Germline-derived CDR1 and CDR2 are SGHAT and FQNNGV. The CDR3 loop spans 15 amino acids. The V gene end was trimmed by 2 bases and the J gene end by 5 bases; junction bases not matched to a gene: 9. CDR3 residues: CASSLMQGGSHEQYF. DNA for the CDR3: TGTGCCAGCAGCTTAATGCAAGGCGGGAGCCACGAGCAGTACTTC. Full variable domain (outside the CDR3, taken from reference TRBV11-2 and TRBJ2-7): EAGVAQSPRYKIIEKRQSVAFWCNPISGHATLYWYQQILGQGPKLLIQFQNNGVVDDSQLPKDRFSAERLKGVDSTLKIQPAKLEDSAVYLCASSLMQGGSHEQYFGPGTRLTVT.

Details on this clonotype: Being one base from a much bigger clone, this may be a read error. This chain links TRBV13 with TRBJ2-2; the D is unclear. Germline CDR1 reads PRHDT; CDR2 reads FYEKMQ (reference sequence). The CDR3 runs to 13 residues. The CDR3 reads CVSSLWDTGELFF. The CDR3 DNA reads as TGTGTCAGCAGCCTCTGGGACACCGGGGAGCTGTTTTTT. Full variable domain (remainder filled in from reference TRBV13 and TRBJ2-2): AAGVIQSPRHLIKEKRETATLKCYPIPRHDTVYWYQQGPGQDPQFLISFYEKMQSDKGSIPDRFSAQQFSDYHSELNMSSLELGDSALYFCVSSLWDTGELFFGEGSRLTVL.

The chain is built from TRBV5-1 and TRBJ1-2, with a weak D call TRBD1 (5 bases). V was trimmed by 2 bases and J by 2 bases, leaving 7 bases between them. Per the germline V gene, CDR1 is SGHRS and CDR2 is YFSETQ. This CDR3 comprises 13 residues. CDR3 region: CASSLHRNYGYTF. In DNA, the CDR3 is TGCGCCAGCAGCTTACACAGGAACTATGGCTACACCTTC.

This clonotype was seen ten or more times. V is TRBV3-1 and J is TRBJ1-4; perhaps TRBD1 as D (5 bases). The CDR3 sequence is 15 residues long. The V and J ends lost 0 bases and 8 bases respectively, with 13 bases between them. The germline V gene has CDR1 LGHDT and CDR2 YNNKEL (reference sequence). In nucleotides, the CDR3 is TGTGCCAGCAGCCAAGATCTGGGGCCTGGGGAAAAACTGTTTTTT. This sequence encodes CASSQDLGPGEKLFF.

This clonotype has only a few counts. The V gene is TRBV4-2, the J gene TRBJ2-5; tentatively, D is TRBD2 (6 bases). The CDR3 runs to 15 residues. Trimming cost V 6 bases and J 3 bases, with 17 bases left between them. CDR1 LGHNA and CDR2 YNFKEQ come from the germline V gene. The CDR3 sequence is CASSPTGTVEETQYF. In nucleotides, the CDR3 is TGTGCCAGCAGTCCGACCGGGACTGTAGAAGAGACCCAGTACTTC.

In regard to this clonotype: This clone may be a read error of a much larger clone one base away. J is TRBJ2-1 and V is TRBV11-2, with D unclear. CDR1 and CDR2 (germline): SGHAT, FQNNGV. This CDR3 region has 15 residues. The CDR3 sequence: CTSSLDKTPYNEQFF. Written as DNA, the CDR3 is TGTACCAGCAGCTTAGATAAGACCCCCTACAATGAGCAGTTCTTC. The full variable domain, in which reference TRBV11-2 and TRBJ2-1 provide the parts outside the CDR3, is EAGVAQSPRYKIIEKRQSVAFWCNPISGHATLYWYQQILGQGPKLLIQFQNNGVVDDSQLPKDRFSAERLKGVDSTLKIQPAKLEDSAVYLCTSSLDKTPYNEQFFGPGTRLTVL.

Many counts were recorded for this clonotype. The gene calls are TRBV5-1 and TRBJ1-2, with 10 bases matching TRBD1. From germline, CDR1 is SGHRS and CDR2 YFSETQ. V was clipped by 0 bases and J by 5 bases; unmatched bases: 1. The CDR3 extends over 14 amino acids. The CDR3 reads CASSLGQGAYGYTF. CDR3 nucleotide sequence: TGCGCCAGCAGCTTGGGACAGGGGGCATATGGCTACACCTTC.

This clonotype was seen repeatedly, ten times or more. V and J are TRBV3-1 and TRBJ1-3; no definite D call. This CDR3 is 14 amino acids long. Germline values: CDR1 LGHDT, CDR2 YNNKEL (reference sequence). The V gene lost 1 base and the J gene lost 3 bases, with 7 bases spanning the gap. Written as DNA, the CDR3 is TGTGCCAGCAGCCAAGTGGGTTTTGGAAACACCATATATTTT. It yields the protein CASSQVGFGNTIYF.

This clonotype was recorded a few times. CDR3 DNA sequence: TGTGCCAGCAGCTTTCCCGGGACGCCCAATACGCAGTATTTT. It is translated as CASSFPGTPNTQYF. The chain is built from TRBV5-4 and TRBJ2-3, with D tentatively TRBD1 or TRBD2 (5 bases each). V was cut by 2 bases and J by 7 bases, with 14 bases left in between. The CDR3 is 14 residues long. Per germline, CDR1 SGHNT and CDR2 YYREEE (reference sequence).

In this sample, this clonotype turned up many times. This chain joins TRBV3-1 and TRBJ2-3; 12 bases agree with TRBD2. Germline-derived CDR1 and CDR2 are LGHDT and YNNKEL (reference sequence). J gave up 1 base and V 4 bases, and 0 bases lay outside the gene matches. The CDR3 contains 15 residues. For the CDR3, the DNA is TGTGCCAGCAGCCGGACTAGCGGGGGCACAGATACGCAGTATTTT. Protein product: CASSRTSGGTDTQYF.

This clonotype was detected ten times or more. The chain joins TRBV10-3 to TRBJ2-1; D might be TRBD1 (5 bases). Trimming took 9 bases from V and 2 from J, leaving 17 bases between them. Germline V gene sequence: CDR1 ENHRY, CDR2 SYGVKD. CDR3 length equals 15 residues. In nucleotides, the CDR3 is TGTGCCATTCGCCAGTCAGGGCCGGCCTACAATGAGCAGTTCTTC. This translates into CAIRQSGPAYNEQFF.

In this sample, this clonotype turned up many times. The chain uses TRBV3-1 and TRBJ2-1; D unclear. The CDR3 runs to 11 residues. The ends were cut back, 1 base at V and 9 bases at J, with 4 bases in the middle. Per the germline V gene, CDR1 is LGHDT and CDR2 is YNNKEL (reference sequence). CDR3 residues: CASSQAAEQFF. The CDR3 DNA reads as TGTGCCAGCAGCCAAGCTGCTGAGCAGTTCTTC.

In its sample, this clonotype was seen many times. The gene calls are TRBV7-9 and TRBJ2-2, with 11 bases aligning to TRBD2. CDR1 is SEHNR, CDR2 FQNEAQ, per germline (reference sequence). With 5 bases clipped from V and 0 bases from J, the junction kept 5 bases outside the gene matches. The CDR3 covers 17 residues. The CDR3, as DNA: TGTGCCAGCAGCCCAAGACTAGCGGGATCGAACACCGGGGAGCTGTTTTTT. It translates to CASSPRLAGSNTGELFF.